The next 24 T cell receptor beta chains were all read from a single sample in a study of cytomegalovirus exposure and HLA in healthy donors. PCR was performed using 60 Vbeta and 13 Jbeta primers. Sequencing was performed with immunoSEQ multiplex PCR; in TCRdb, only in-frame clones are kept and a portion is missing. The profile covers approximately 170,000 clones, with approximately 84% appearing a single time and 1% to 1.5% taken by the ten largest. The sequenced material came from PBMCs. These receptors were taken from a man between 50 and 59 years old in good health and CMV-seropositive.

A few counts support this clone. Here the CDR3 reads CASSLLGDRGTDTQYF. The CDR3 nucleotides read TGTGCCAGCAGTCTTTTAGGGGACAGAGGCACAGATACGCAGTATTTT. J is TRBJ2-3 and V is TRBV6-4; TRBD1 matches 7 bases. V trimming: 5 bases; J trimming: 1 base; junction bases outside the gene matches: 9. The CDR3 sequence is 16 residues long. CDR1 and CDR2 from the germline V gene are MRHNA and SNTAGT.

This clone was recorded a few times. The CDR3 nucleotides are TGCGCCAGCAGCTTCGGGGAGGGGACAAGCTCACCCCTCCACTTT. This encodes CASSFGEGTSSPLHF. This chain links TRBV5-1 with TRBJ1-6, with D possibly being TRBD1 (6 bases). The CDR3 consists of 15 residues. CDR1 is SGHRS, CDR2 YFSETQ, per germline. V gave up 2 bases and J gave up 10 bases, with 16 bases separating them.

The genes are TRBV7-2 and TRBJ1-2; no reliable D call. In germline, CDR1 is SGHTA, CDR2 FQGNSA. CDR3 length equals 13 residues. Trimming removed 5 bases at V and 2 bases at J, with 9 bases between. The CDR3 DNA reads as TGTGCCAGCAGCACGGGGAGGAACTATGGCTACACCTTC. This gives the protein CASSTGRNYGYTF.

The chain has TRBV6-6 and TRBJ1-3, with a tentative D call TRBD1 (6 bases). The germline CDR1 and CDR2 sequences are MNHNY and SVGAGI (reference sequence). Trimming shortened V by 7 bases and J by 0 bases, and 16 bases separated the two germline ends. This CDR3 contains 16 residues. As DNA, the CDR3 is TGTGCCAGCATCTTGCACGGACAGCCCTCTGGAAACACCATATATTTT. It codes for CASILHGQPSGNTIYF.

A note on this clone: The identical CDR3 is also encoded by other nucleotide sequences in the sample. This chain joins TRBV9 and TRBJ1-1, with 8 nucleotides matching TRBD1. The V and J ends lost 2 bases and 2 bases, in that order; junction bases with no gene match: 2. Germline values: CDR1 SGDLS, CDR2 YYNGEE. CDR3 length: 14 amino acids. This chain's CDR3 is CASSVTGGNTEAFF. The CDR3 coding sequence is TGTGCCAGCAGCGTCACAGGGGGTAACACTGAAGCTTTCTTT.

As to this clone: Germline is not matched at one junction end, which may reflect a read error. The V gene is TRBV7-7, the J gene TRBJ1-1, with 9 bases identical to TRBD1. Per the germline V gene, CDR1 is SSHAT and CDR2 is FNYEAQ (reference sequence). The CDR3 contains 13 residues. DNA of the CDR3: TGTGCTAGCAGCGGGGACAGGGCCACTGAAGCTTTCTTT. Protein product: CASSGDRATEAFF.

V is TRBV4-2 and J is TRBJ2-3, with D unclear. V dropped 5 bases and J dropped 1 base, with 7 bases sitting between them. Germline lookup yields CDR1 LGHNA and CDR2 YNFKEQ. This CDR3 is built from 13 residues. CDR3 loop: CASSSRGTDTQYF. The CDR3 region has the DNA TGTGCCAGCAGCTCCCGGGGCACAGATACGCAGTATTTT.

The chain has TRBV27 and TRBJ1-2, with D perhaps matching TRBD1 (5 bases). The germline CDR1 and CDR2 sequences are MNHEY and SMNVEV (reference sequence). The CDR3 spans 16 residues. V lost 2 bases and J 2 bases, leaving 15 bases between the germline ends. CDR3 DNA: TGTGCCAGCAGTTTAAGGGGCGGAGGGACCAACTATGGCTACACCTTC. Translating gives CASSLRGGGTNYGYTF.

The chain links TRBV5-4 to TRBJ1-6; D remains unclear. V lost 3 bases and J 7 bases, leaving 5 bases between the germline ends. CDR3 length: 12 amino acids. Looked up from germline, CDR1 is SGHNT and CDR2 is YYREEE (reference sequence). CDR3 in DNA: TGTGCCAGCAGCTCGGAGAATTCACCCCTCCACTTT. Protein: CASSSENSPLHF.

The chain uses TRBV27 and TRBJ1-1; 10 nucleotides line up with TRBD1. Germline CDR1 is MNHEY and CDR2 is SMNVEV (reference sequence). CDR3 length equals 17 residues. The V and J ends lost 7 bases and 3 bases, in that order; junction bases with no gene match: 14. The CDR3 spells CASNPGGDRGRYTEAFF. CDR3 bases: TGTGCCAGCAACCCGGGCGGGGACAGGGGAAGATACACTGAAGCTTTCTTT.

The chain joins TRBV27 to TRBJ2-3; 8 bases are shared with TRBD2. With 5 bases clipped from V and 5 bases from J, the junction kept 15 bases outside the gene matches. CDR1 MNHEY and CDR2 SMNVEV come from the germline V gene (reference sequence). CDR3 size: 17 residues. CDR3: CASSSGSGRGAGDTQYF. CDR3 DNA: TGTGCCAGCAGTAGTGGCTCTGGGCGGGGGGCAGGAGATACGCAGTATTTT.

The chain recombines TRBV9 with TRBJ2-3, with 9 nucleotides matching TRBD2. The V and J ends lost 4 bases and 2 bases, in that order; junction bases with no gene match: 8. This CDR3 region has 16 residues. Germline V CDR1 and CDR2: SGDLS, YYNGEE. CDR3 sequence reads: CASSLPSGVNTDTQYF. The CDR3 DNA sequence: TGTGCCAGCAGCCTCCCTAGCGGGGTCAACACAGATACGCAGTATTTT.

The chain uses TRBV7-6 and TRBJ2-7; 10 nucleotides line up with TRBD1. With 5 bases clipped from V and 4 bases from J, the junction kept 11 bases outside the gene matches. The germline V gene has CDR1 SGHVS and CDR2 FNYEAQ. The CDR3 extends over 16 amino acids. In DNA, the CDR3 is TGTGCCAGCAGCCAAGGCCCGACAGGGGGCTGGTACGAGCAGTACTTC. Encoded protein: CASSQGPTGGWYEQYF.

The CDR3 sequence: CSVESHNYEQYF. The CDR3 DNA is TGCAGCGTTGAGTCACATAACTACGAGCAGTACTTC. The chain carries TRBV29-1 and TRBJ2-7; D is unresolved. This CDR3 is built from 12 residues. The V end lost 3 bases, the J end lost 3 bases, and 9 bases lay between the germline ends. The germline V gene has CDR1 SQVTM and CDR2 ANQGSEA.

The gene calls are TRBV27 and TRBJ1-4; D might be TRBD1 (5 bases). The CDR3 is 12 residues long. The V and J ends lost 3 bases and 12 bases respectively, with 11 bases between them. CDR1 and CDR2 from the germline V gene are MNHEY and SMNVEV (reference sequence). Written as DNA, the CDR3 is TGTGCCAGCAGTTTCTGGGGGAGGGAACTGTTTTTT. Translated, it gives CASSFWGRELFF.

This sequence joins TRBV6-5 and TRBJ1-1; TRBD1 aligns across 7 bases. Germline CDR1 reads MNHEY; CDR2 reads SVGAGI. The V segment lost 4 bases and the J segment 4 bases; nucleotides outside the gene matches: 3. This CDR3 spans 13 amino acids. CDR3 DNA: TGTGCCAGCAGTTGGACAGGTCCCACTGAAGCTTTCTTT. As protein: CASSWTGPTEAFF.

This clone was recorded only once. The J gene is TRBJ2-3, the V gene TRBV5-1; 8 bases map to TRBD2. The CDR3 is made up of 14 amino acids. The junction had 6 bases not matched to a gene; V was cut back by 5 bases and J by 4 bases. Looked up from germline, CDR1 is SGHRS and CDR2 is YFSETQ. The CDR3 here is CASRASGSADTQYF. CDR3 sequence (DNA): TGCGCCAGCAGGGCTAGCGGGTCCGCAGATACGCAGTATTTT.

The chain links TRBV5-1 to TRBJ2-3; 16 positions agree with TRBD2. CDR3 length: 19 amino acids. Germline trimming cut 4 bases from V and 2 bases from J; bases unmatched to any gene: 10. Germline assignment: CDR1 SGHRS and CDR2 YFSETQ. The CDR3: CASSLLTGLAGGITDTQYF. CDR3 nucleotide sequence: TGCGCCAGCAGCCTCCTGACGGGACTAGCGGGGGGGATCACAGATACGCAGTATTTT.

The genes are TRBV14 and TRBJ1-2, with a tentative D call TRBD1 (5 bases). Germline lookup yields CDR1 SGHDN and CDR2 FVKESK. This CDR3 contains 14 residues. V was cut by 1 base and J by 4 bases, with 10 bases left in between. CDR3 bases: TGTGCCAGCAGCCAAGTTACAGGATCCTATGGCTACACCTTC. This codes for CASSQVTGSYGYTF.

This clone has a handful of counts. This chain uses TRBV5-4 with TRBJ2-7; the match to TRBD2 covers 7 bases. Looked up from germline, CDR1 is SGHNT and CDR2 is YYREEE (reference sequence). The CDR3 spans 15 residues. Trimming at V came to 1 base and at J to 2 bases, leaving 6 bases not matched to a gene. For the CDR3, the DNA is TGTGCCAGCAGCTTGCGGAGCGGGGCCACCTACGAGCAGTACTTC. It codes for CASSLRSGATYEQYF. Variable domain in full (rest from reference TRBV5-4 and TRBJ2-7): ETGVTQSPTHLIKTRGQQVTLRCSSQSGHNTVSWYQQALGQGPQFIFQYYREEENGRGNFPPRFSGLQFPNYSSELNVNALELDDSALYLCASSLRSGATYEQYFGPGTRLTVT.

CDR3 nucleotides: TGTGCCAGCAGCTTAGCCCGGGGACAGTCGGGCGAGCAGTACTTC. Translation: CASSLARGQSGEQYF. This chain links TRBV11-1 with TRBJ2-7; 7 bases align to TRBD1. Germline V lookup: CDR1 SGHAT, CDR2 FQDESV (reference sequence). The CDR3 has 15 amino acids. J was trimmed by 6 bases and V by 0 bases; bases with no gene match: 8.

The rearrangement uses TRBV27 and TRBJ2-7; possibly TRBD2 for D (7 bases). CDR3 size: 14 residues. Trimming removed 8 bases at V and 4 bases at J, with 18 bases between. CDR1 MNHEY and CDR2 SMNVEV come from the germline V gene (reference sequence). CDR3 sequence: CASARGGGRYEQYF. The CDR3 DNA reads as TGTGCCAGCGCTAGGGGGGGCGGGCGTTACGAGCAGTACTTC.

The chain employs TRBV28 and TRBJ1-4; 9 bases are a match to TRBD1. Germline V lookup: CDR1 MDHEN, CDR2 SYDVKM. V shed 4 bases, J shed 10 bases, and the junction held 7 bases outside the gene matches. CDR3 length equals 14 residues. This CDR3 reads CASSSSKQGAKLFF. The CDR3 nucleotides read TGTGCCAGCAGTTCCTCGAAACAGGGGGCAAAACTGTTTTTT.

V is TRBV7-9 and J is TRBJ2-3; D gene unclear. This CDR3 region has 16 residues. Trimming removed 0 bases from V and 5 bases from J, with 15 bases in between. CDR1 is SEHNR and CDR2 is FQNEAQ in the germline V gene (reference sequence). The CDR3 bases are TGTGCCAGCAGCTTAGCCCGAACGGGTCAAGGAGATACGCAGTATTTT. It codes for CASSLARTGQGDTQYF.